The 16 T cell receptor beta chains reported below all come from one sample, sequenced in a study of shared clonotypes between healthy human individuals. TCRdb keeps only in-frame clones here, not all; method: immunoSEQ multiplex PCR. The data show around 480,000 clones, roughly 85% seen once. Sample: PBMCs. The source is a woman between 40 and 50 years old in good health. Some clones in this sample may be carry-over from other donors' samples.

This chain joins TRBV18 and TRBJ1-1; D is undetermined. CDR3 length equals 15 residues. V lost 3 bases, J lost 0 bases, and 11 bases lay in between. Germline V gene lookup returns CDR1 KGHSH and CDR2 LQKENI. CDR3 sequence (DNA): TGTGCCAGCTCACCCCAGGCTGACATGAACACTGAAGCTTTCTTT. This translates into CASSPQADMNTEAFF.

Points on this clone: This CDR3 fails to terminate in the conserved phenylalanine or tryptophan, so it likely reflects a read error. The chain employs TRBV5-1 and TRBJ2-7, with 7 nucleotides matching TRBD2. The CDR3 contains 12 residues. V lost 1 base, J lost 6 bases, and 1 base stayed unmatched. Germline loops: CDR1 SGHRS, CDR2 YFSETQ. The CDR3: CASSLTSVEQYL. CDR3 nucleotide sequence: TGCGCCAGCAGCTTGACTAGCGTCGAGCAGTACTTA.

V and J are TRBV28 and TRBJ1-1; D gene unclear. Germline loops: CDR1 MDHEN, CDR2 SYDVKM. The CDR3 sequence is 11 residues long. V lost 3 bases to trimming and J lost 5 bases, with 4 bases between them. Here the CDR3 DNA reads TGTGCCAGCAGTTTCCGGACTGAAGCTTTCTTT. It yields the protein CASSFRTEAFF.

The chain links TRBV19 to TRBJ1-1; TRBD1 is a possible D gene (5 bases). Germline CDR1 is LNHDA and CDR2 is SQIVND (reference sequence). V was shortened by 5 bases and J by 7 bases, with 11 bases between the two germline ends. This CDR3 is 12 amino acids long. In DNA form, the CDR3 reads TGTGCCAGTAGTGCCACAGGAATTGAAGCTTTCTTT. Translating it yields CASSATGIEAFF.

V and J are TRBV7-8 and TRBJ2-5, with D unresolved. The V end lost 0 bases, the J end lost 5 bases, and 10 bases lay between the germline ends. The CDR3 runs to 14 residues. The germline V gene has CDR1 SGHVS and CDR2 FQNEAQ. CDR3 in DNA: TGTGCCAGCAGCTTAGCTGCCGGAGCGGAGACCCAGTACTTC. Amino acids: CASSLAAGAETQYF.

The chain is built from TRBV7-8 and TRBJ1-1; D is undetermined. Deletions cut 4 bases from V and 0 bases from J, with 12 bases between. Germline V gene data show CDR1 as SGHVS and CDR2 as FQNEAQ. This CDR3 is 15 amino acids long. The CDR3 loop is CASSSRLGMNTEAFF. The CDR3 coding sequence is TGTGCCAGCAGCTCTCGGTTGGGGATGAACACTGAAGCTTTCTTT. Complete variable domain (other parts from reference TRBV7-8 and TRBJ1-1): GAGVSQSPRYKVAKRGQDVALRCDPISGHVSLFWYQQALGQGPEFLTYFQNEAQLDKSGLPSDRFFAERPEGSVSTLKIQRTQQEDSAVYLCASSSRLGMNTEAFFGQGTRLTVV.

The J gene is TRBJ2-2, the V gene TRBV14; D is perhaps TRBD2 (7 bases). The germline V gene encodes CDR1 SGHDN and CDR2 FVKESK. The CDR3 loop spans 16 amino acids. V lost 0 bases and J lost 3, with 11 bases in between. For the CDR3, the DNA is TGTGCCAGCAGCCAAGAGGCGGGGGCATACACCGGGGAGCTGTTTTTT. Amino acid sequence: CASSQEAGAYTGELFF.

This chain connects TRBV5-1 to TRBJ1-1, with 9 bases that match TRBD1. V shed 2 bases and J 4 bases; nucleotides not matched to a gene: 6. CDR1 and CDR2 (germline): SGHRS, YFSETQ. CDR3 length: 15 residues. CDR3 nucleotide sequence: TGCGCCAGCAGCTTAAGGGACAGGGACGCCACTGAAGCTTTCTTT. Amino acids: CASSLRDRDATEAFF.

The V and J genes are TRBV11-2 and TRBJ1-1; D not certain. CDR1 and CDR2 from the germline V gene are SGHAT and FQNNGV. Trimming shortened V by 3 bases and J by 3 bases, and 8 bases separated the two germline ends. The CDR3 has 13 residues. The CDR3 region is CASSFSVYTEAFF. CDR3 sequence (DNA): TGTGCCAGCAGCTTCTCAGTGTACACTGAAGCTTTCTTT.

The rearrangement joins TRBV11-2 to TRBJ2-3, with 8 nucleotides matching TRBD2. The trim removed 5 bases at V and 3 bases at J, leaving 4 bases unmatched. The CDR3 has 14 residues. CDR1 is SGHAT and CDR2 is FQNNGV in the germline V gene. CDR3 residues: CASSPGLATDTQYF. CDR3 coding DNA: TGTGCCAGCAGCCCAGGACTAGCTACAGATACGCAGTATTTT.

The J gene is TRBJ2-5, the V gene TRBV4-1, with D perhaps matching TRBD1 or TRBD2 (5 bases each). Per germline, CDR1 MGHRA and CDR2 YSYEKL. The CDR3 is made up of 15 amino acids. Trimming removed 6 bases at V and 2 bases at J, with 16 bases between. The CDR3 region has the DNA TGCGCCAGCAGTTCGTTGAGGGACGCTCAAGAGACCCAGTACTTC. Translating it yields CASSSLRDAQETQYF.

This chain uses TRBV7-9 with TRBJ2-7; D possibly matches TRBD1 or TRBD2 (5 bases each). The CDR3 sequence is 14 residues long. Germline CDR1 reads SEHNR; CDR2 reads FQNEAQ (reference sequence). The V end lost 1 base, the J end lost 4 bases, and 11 bases lay between the germline ends. DNA of the CDR3: TGTGCCAGCAGCTTAGGCTGGGACGGGTACGAGCAGTACTTC. It yields the protein CASSLGWDGYEQYF.

The chain employs TRBV2 and TRBJ1-1; D ambiguous. The CDR3 totals 16 residues. CDR1 and CDR2 from the germline V gene are SNHLY and FYNNEI. Trimming removed 5 bases from V and 1 base from J, with 17 bases in between. The CDR3 bases are TGTGCCAGCAGTCACGGCCCGCGGGGTCAGAACACTGAAGCTTTCTTT. Translation gives CASSHGPRGQNTEAFF.

The chain couples TRBV30 to TRBJ2-7; 8 nucleotides align to TRBD1. Losses at the gene ends were 0 bases for V and 6 bases for J; bases not matched to a gene: 4. Germline CDR1 is GTSNPN and CDR2 is SVGIG (reference sequence). This CDR3 region has 13 residues. In DNA form, the CDR3 reads TGTGCCTGGAGTGTACGACAGGGGTTCGAGCAGTACTTC. Its translation is CAWSVRQGFEQYF.

The CDR3 sequence: CASKREGPLDTQYF. CDR3 sequence (DNA): TGCGCCAGTAAGCGGGAGGGCCCATTAGATACGCAGTATTTT. The chain is built from TRBV5-1 and TRBJ2-3, with 10 bases fitting TRBD2. CDR1 SGHRS and CDR2 YFSETQ come from the germline V gene. J was trimmed by 5 bases and V by 8 bases; bases with no gene match: 8. This CDR3 comprises 14 residues.

This chain connects TRBV6-6 to TRBJ2-5; 8 bases are shared with TRBD1. The length of the CDR3 is 14 residues. V lost 6 bases to trimming and J lost 2 bases; unmatched junction nucleotides: 5. Looked up from germline, CDR1 is MNHNY and CDR2 is SVGAGI (reference sequence). CDR3 amino acids: CASRVQGVQETQYF. DNA for the CDR3: TGTGCCAGCAGAGTACAGGGGGTTCAAGAGACCCAGTACTTC.